The clone carrying this T cell receptor beta chain was counted a single time. Its specificity is not known. Clones were sequenced by immunoSEQ multiplex PCR, and TCRdb holds only the in-frame ones, with some missing. Of 150,000 to 200,000 clones in the sample, approximately 92% were seen once. This record belongs to a study of T cell responses to AZD1222 COVID-19 vaccine. Across the study: Samples with a second dose at about 4 or about 12 weeks were pooled together. Broader study findings: Sampled repertoires all dated from after the peak T cell response. A mostly white British donor set with more females was recruited, and clonal diversity was possibly underestimated.

This receptor was identified in an adult in good health. The sequences come from peripheral blood, collected on day 0 of AZD1222 vaccination.

The CDR3 region has the DNA TGTGCCAGCAGTGAAGCGCAGGGGTTACAGGCCTATGGCTACACCTTC. Amino acids: CASSEAQGLQAYGYTF. This chain connects TRBV6-1 to TRBJ1-2; D is possibly TRBD1 (6 bases). The germline V gene has CDR1 MNHNS and CDR2 SASEGT. Deletions cut 0 bases from V and 4 bases from J, with 15 bases between. The length of the CDR3 is 16 residues.